This is a list of T cell receptor beta chains from one sample in a study of metastatic and nonmetastatic thyroid tumors. MiXCR was used by TCRdb to re-call the PCR reads. Altogether just under 20,000 clones are present, about 23% being singletons, with the ten largest covering over 9.5%. Sequenced input: tumor tissue. Receptor source: a male donor with papillary thyroid cancer or a benign thyroid nodule (not recorded which). Some clones in this sample may be carry-over from other donors' samples. Both conserved end residues are part of each CDR3. The D gene is left open where the match is weak. The size entry is marked missing in some rows and otherwise reads once, few, many or a size class.

size	V	J	D	DNA	CDR3
many	TRBV29-1	TRBJ2-5	.	TGCAGCGTCCCCGGTCCCCAAGAGACCCAGTACTTC	CSVPGPQETQYF
many	TRBV12-3/TRBV12-4	TRBJ2-3	.	TGTGCCAGCAGCTCCAGAGGGCCTAGCACAGATACGCAGTATTTT	CASSSRGPSTDTQYF
medium-sized	TRBV6-1	TRBJ1-1	TRBD1	TGTGCCAGCAGTGAAGATATCGGGACAGGGAACACTGAAGCTTTCTTT	CASSEDIGTGNTEAFF
many	TRBV5-4	TRBJ2-1	.	TGTGCCAGCAGCTCCACCCGGGCAAACTACAATGAGCAGTTCTTC	CASSSTRANYNEQFF
many	TRBV4-2	TRBJ1-1	TRBD1	TGTGCCAGCAGCCTTGACAGGGCGGGCGGCACTGAAGCTTTCTTT	CASSLDRAGGTEAFF
.	TRBV11-2	TRBJ2-3	TRBD2	TGTGCCCGCAGCCATTGGAGCGCGGGAGAGAGCTCAGATACGCAGTATTTT	CARSHWSAGESSDTQYF
many	TRBV20-1	TRBJ2-7	.	TGCAGTGCTAGAGGAGATATCAACCTCTACGAGCAGTACTTC	CSARGDINLYEQYF
many	TRBV2	TRBJ2-3	.	TGTGCCAGCAGTGCGGACGGGAGAAATACAGATACGCAGTATTTT	CASSADGRNTDTQYF
medium-sized	TRBV19	TRBJ1-2	.	TGTGCCAGTAGTATTTTTACTCGACAGCGAGTAAACTATGGCTACACCTTC	CASSIFTRQRVNYGYTF
few	TRBV5-1	TRBJ2-7	TRBD2	TGCGCCAGCAGCTTGAAACTAGCGGGAGGGCCGAACGAGCAGCACTTC	CASSLKLAGGPNEQHF
medium-sized	TRBV20-1	TRBJ2-7	.	TGCAGTGCTAGAGAGTCCAGGGTTGGCTACGAGCAGTACTTC	CSARESRVGYEQYF
many	TRBV12-3/TRBV12-4	TRBJ1-5	TRBD1	TGTGCCAGCAGCGGGGGACAGAACAATCAGCCCCAGCATTTT	CASSGGQNNQPQHF
large	TRBV7-9	TRBJ2-7	.	TGTGCCAGCAGCACGGGACGCGAGCAGTACTTC	CASSTGREQYF
many	TRBV20-1	TRBJ2-3	TRBD2	TGCAGTGCGGACGTAGCGGGTGGCACAGATACGCAGTATTTT	CSADVAGGTDTQYF
many	TRBV12-3/TRBV12-4	TRBJ1-1	.	TGTGCCAGCAATCAACAGGATGCTGATGAAGCTTTCTTT	CASNQQDADEAFF
.	TRBV19	TRBJ1-5	TRBD1	TGTGCCAGTAGTAACCGACAGGGATATACCAATCAGCCCCAGCATTTT	CASSNRQGYTNQPQHF
many	TRBV11-3	TRBJ2-1	TRBD1	TGTGCCAGCGGCCGTAGAGGGGGCATGGATGAGCAGTTCTTC	CASGRRGGMDEQFF
few	TRBV6-2/TRBV6-3	TRBJ1-2	.	TGTGCCAGCAGCCACTCTAAGGGATACACCTTC	CASSHSKGYTF
medium-sized	TRBV5-8	TRBJ1-2	.	TGTGCCAGCAGCACGGACACATCGGGGAGCTACACCTTC	CASSTDTSGSYTF
.	TRBV30	TRBJ1-2	.	TGTGCCTGGAGCTGGGAGGGAGGCTACACCTTC	CAWSWEGGYTF
many	TRBV29-1	TRBJ2-7	TRBD2	TGCAGCGTTTGCGGGACTAGCGCTTCCTACGAGCAGTACTTC	CSVCGTSASYEQYF
.	TRBV28	TRBJ2-7	.	TGTGCCGGCAGTCCACGGACTCTCACGTCCTCCGAGCAGTACTTC	CAGSPRTLTSSEQYF
many	TRBV7-9	TRBJ2-1	TRBD2	TGTGCCAGCAGGTTAGCGGGAGGGCCCGCCAATGAGCAGTTCTTC	CASRLAGGPANEQFF
many	TRBV7-2	TRBJ2-5	.	TGTGCCAGCAAGTACCGACAACAAGAGACCCAGTACTTC	CASKYRQQETQYF
many	TRBV9	TRBJ1-3	.	TGTGCCAGCAGCCCTAGTGAGGGGTTCGGAAACACCATATATTTT	CASSPSEGFGNTIYF
few	TRBV7-9	TRBJ1-2	.	TGTGCCAGCAGCTTGGTACGTAATGGCTACACCTTC	CASSLVRNGYTF
.	TRBV7-2	TRBJ2-1	TRBD2	TGTGCCAGCAGCTTAGCGAGGCTAGCGGGAGTGGATAATGAGCAGTTCTTC	CASSLARLAGVDNEQFF
.	TRBV5-4	TRBJ2-2	TRBD1	TGTGCCAGCAGCTTGGCTTTGACAGGGATCACCGGGGAGCTGTTTTTT	CASSLALTGITGELFF
many	TRBV24-1	TRBJ2-2	.	TGTGCCACCAGTGATGCAAGTCTCTGGGAGCTGTTTTTT	CATSDASLWELFF
.	TRBV5-1	TRBJ2-3	TRBD2	TGCGCCAGCAGGGGACTAGCCGTCACAATAGATACGCAGTATTTT	CASRGLAVTIDTQYF
.	TRBV18	TRBJ2-3	.	TGTGCCAGCTCACCTACAGTCAGCGATACGCAGTATTTT	CASSPTVSDTQYF
.	TRBV16	TRBJ1-1	.	TGTGCCAGCAGTCCACAGGGTTTCACTGAAGCTTTCTTT	CASSPQGFTEAFF
many	TRBV28	TRBJ1-5	.	TGTGCCAGCAGCCGGACTTTCGGAAATCAGCCCCAGCATTTT	CASSRTFGNQPQHF
.	TRBV7-2	TRBJ1-2	.	TGTGCCAGCGGGTCTAGCTATGGCTACACATTC	CASGSSYGYTF
.	TRBV5-4	TRBJ1-2	.	TGTGCCAGCAGCTTTTACTATGGCTACACCTTT	CASSFYYGYTF
.	TRBV30	TRBJ1-5	.	TGTGCCTGGAGTAAAGCCTCAAGTAGGCAGCCCCAGCATTTT	CAWSKASSRQPQHF
.	TRBV5-1	TRBJ2-6	.	TGCGCCAGCAGCTTGGAGAGATACTCTGGGGCCAACGTCCTGACTTTC	CASSLERYSGANVLTF
once	TRBV7-2	TRBJ2-5	.	TGTGCCAGCAGCTTAATCCCGGGACCTACGTACCAAGAGACCCAGTACTTC	CASSLIPGPTYQETQYF
many	TRBV7-3	TRBJ2-1	TRBD2	TGTGCCAGCACCCAAGGACTAGCGGGCGGCAATGAGCAGTTCTTC	CASTQGLAGGNEQFF